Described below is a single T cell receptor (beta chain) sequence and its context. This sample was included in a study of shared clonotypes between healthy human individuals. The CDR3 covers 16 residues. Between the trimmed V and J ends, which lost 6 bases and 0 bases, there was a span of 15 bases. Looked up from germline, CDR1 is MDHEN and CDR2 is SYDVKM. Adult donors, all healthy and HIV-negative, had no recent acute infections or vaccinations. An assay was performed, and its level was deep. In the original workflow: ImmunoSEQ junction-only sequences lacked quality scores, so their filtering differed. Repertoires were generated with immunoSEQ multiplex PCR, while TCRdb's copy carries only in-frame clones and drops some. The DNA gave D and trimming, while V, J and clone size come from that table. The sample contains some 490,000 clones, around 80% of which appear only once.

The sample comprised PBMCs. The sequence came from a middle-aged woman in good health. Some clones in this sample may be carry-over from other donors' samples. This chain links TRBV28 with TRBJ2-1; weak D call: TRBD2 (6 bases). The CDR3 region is CASSSGRGASYNEQFF. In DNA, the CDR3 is TGTGCCAGCAGCTCCGGGCGGGGAGCCTCCTACAATGAGCAGTTCTTC.